These 30 T cell receptor beta chains were all obtained from the same sample, sequenced in a study of CXCR3-negative and CXCR3-positive naive CD8 T cells. General study results and limits: TRB CDR3 hydrophobicity was greater in CXCR3-positive naive cells than in CXCR3-negative naive cells.

Through 5' RACE with UMI labels, the TRB cDNA libraries were prepared. TCRdb reanalyzed the 5' RACE reads, giving one entry per CDR3 protein sequence and no DNA. The sample includes some 6,700 distinct CDR3 sequences. These receptors lack a known antigen. The sequenced material came from naive CXCR3+ CD8+ T cells from blood. Subset noted: CD45RO-CCR7+CD27+CD95- naive CD8+ T cells expressing CXCR3 (TNR3+). Source of these receptors: a human donor in good health. Some clones in this sample may be carry-over from other donors' samples.

This clonotype is called medium-sized based on its frequency. The genes are TRBV4-2 and TRBJ2-7; TCRdb reports TRBD1, a call that lacks DNA to check it against. Per germline, CDR1 LGHNA and CDR2 YNFKEQ. The CDR3 runs 17 residues. CDR3 sequence: CASSHPQRGTGGFEQYF.

The chain has TRBV19 and TRBJ2-1; the TCRdb call, TRBD2, lacks DNA for checking. Germline assignment: CDR1 LNHDA and CDR2 SQIVND (reference sequence). The CDR3 sequence is 13 residues long. The CDR3 spells CASGAGLYNEQFF.

The CDR3 protein is CATSDAGVNYGYTF. The genes are TRBV6-5 and TRBJ1-2; there is no DNA to check the TCRdb D call of TRBD1. The CDR3 extends over 14 amino acids. Germline V gene sequence: CDR1 MNHEY, CDR2 SVGAGI.

J is TRBJ1-5 and V is TRBV7-7; TCRdb lists TRBD1, though no DNA is available to test this call. CDR1 is SSHAT and CDR2 is FNYEAQ in the germline V gene (reference sequence). There are 16 residues in the CDR3. The CDR3: CASRRPDRDSNQPQHF.

The V gene is TRBV29-1, the J gene TRBJ2-1. CDR3 length: 15 residues. Germline CDR1 is SQVTM and CDR2 is ANQGSEA. The CDR3 sequence: CSVEGTGSSYNEQFF.

According to its frequency, this clonotype is medium-sized (0.01 to 0.1%). The chain links TRBV5-1 to TRBJ2-3; the D gene TCRdb calls, TRBD1, cannot be checked with no DNA. Germline CDR1 and CDR2: SGHRS and YFSETQ. The length of the CDR3 is 15 residues. CDR3: CASSWGAGSTDTQYF.

The CDR3 sequence: CASSLASLGRVGTDTQYF. The chain uses TRBV7-2 and TRBJ2-3; TCRdb designates TRBD1, a call that cannot be tested without DNA. The length of the CDR3 is 18 residues. Per germline, CDR1 SGHTA and CDR2 FQGNSA. The whole variable domain, remainder taken from reference TRBV7-2 and TRBJ2-3, is GAGVSQSPSNKVTEKGKDVELRCDPISGHTALYWYRQSLGQGLEFLIYFQGNSAPDKSGLPSDRFSAERTGGSVSTLTIQRTQQEDSAVYLCASSLASLGRVGTDTQYFGPGTRLTVL.

This clonotype counts as medium-sized by frequency. The genes are TRBV21-1 and TRBJ1-2; the D call from TCRdb, TRBD1, cannot be confirmed without DNA. TRBV21-1 is an annotated pseudogene. This CDR3 contains 16 residues. The CDR3 loop is CASSKARRGVDYGYTF.

The chain links TRBV10-2 to TRBJ2-1; TCRdb's assignment of TRBD2 cannot be checked, as there is no DNA. Germline V gene data show CDR1 as WSHSY and CDR2 as SAAADI. CDR3 size: 13 residues. CDR3 residues: CASRSGGPNEQFF.

The rearrangement uses TRBV29-1 and TRBJ2-2; TCRdb outputs TRBD1, but without DNA this stays unchecked. This CDR3 spans 14 amino acids. Germline loops: CDR1 SQVTM, CDR2 ANQGSEA. Here the CDR3 reads CSVAWTGNTGELFF.

This clonotype is medium-sized (0.01 to 0.1%) by frequency. The chain is built from TRBV4-1 and TRBJ2-1. The CDR3 consists of 11 residues. The germline V gene has CDR1 MGHRA and CDR2 YSYEKL. The CDR3: CASSQGVEQFF.

This clonotype ranks as medium-sized in terms of frequency. V is TRBV20-1 and J is TRBJ1-1. The CDR3 runs 11 residues. CDR1 and CDR2 (germline): DFQATT, SNEGSKA (reference sequence). The CDR3 region is CSARGGGEAFF.

The genes are TRBV7-3 and TRBJ2-5; TCRdb proposes TRBD2, but this gene call is untestable without DNA. This CDR3 is built from 14 residues. The V gene's germline CDR1 is SGHTA and CDR2 FQGTGA. CDR3 protein: CASSPGREKETQYF.

The gene calls are TRBV12-3 or TRBV12-4 and TRBJ1-1. The CDR3 covers 14 residues. The CDR3 is CASSNSGPKTEAFF.

The chain uses TRBV15 and TRBJ1-1. CDR1 and CDR2 (germline): LNHNV, YYDKDF (reference sequence). The CDR3 totals 13 residues. The CDR3 region is CATSRGGGTEAFF.

This clonotype registers medium-sized by frequency. This sequence joins TRBV29-1 and TRBJ2-7; without DNA, the TCRdb call of TRBD1 cannot be checked. CDR3 length: 14 residues. Germline V gives CDR1 SQVTM, CDR2 ANQGSEA. The CDR3 is CSVEAGTESYEQYF.

The chain has TRBV20-1 and TRBJ1-1; checking the TCRdb D call of TRBD1 is not possible without DNA. The length of the CDR3 is 14 residues. Per germline, CDR1 DFQATT and CDR2 SNEGSKA (reference sequence). The CDR3: CSATGDRGNTEAFF.

This sequence joins TRBV7-6 and TRBJ1-4. This CDR3 spans 15 amino acids. Germline assignment: CDR1 SGHVS and CDR2 FNYEAQ. CDR3: CASSLSLGTNEKLFF.

The chain joins TRBV2 to TRBJ2-1; checking the TCRdb D call of TRBD1 is not possible without DNA. Germline CDR1 is SNHLY and CDR2 is FYNNEI. CDR3 length: 17 residues. CDR3 sequence reads: CASSRPGQGASYNEQFF.

This chain uses TRBV6-2 or TRBV6-3 with TRBJ2-5; without DNA, the TCRdb call of TRBD1 cannot be checked. The CDR3 extends over 14 amino acids. CDR1 is MNHEY, CDR2 SVGEGT, per germline. The CDR3 here is CASTPEWNVETQYF.

By frequency, this clonotype registers medium-sized. The V and J genes are TRBV29-1 and TRBJ1-2; TCRdb indicates TRBD1, and absent DNA this call remains unverified. This CDR3 has 13 residues. Germline-derived CDR1 and CDR2 are SQVTM and ANQGSEA. The CDR3 region is CSVEGQGAHGYTF.

This chain uses TRBV28 with TRBJ2-4; the D gene TCRdb calls, TRBD2, cannot be checked with no DNA. Germline-derived CDR1 and CDR2 are MDHEN and SYDVKM. The CDR3 length is 14 residues. This chain's CDR3 is CASNGEAAKTNQYF.

V and J are TRBV29-1 and TRBJ2-7; TCRdb's D gene call, TRBD1, goes unchecked for lack of DNA. Germline-derived CDR1 and CDR2 are SQVTM and ANQGSEA. This CDR3 comprises 13 residues. The CDR3 sequence: CSVEDLSRDMVYF.

This clonotype is medium-sized by frequency. The genes are TRBV6-6 and TRBJ2-1; lacking DNA, the TRBD2 call made by TCRdb goes unchecked. This CDR3 has 16 residues. Germline V gene lookup returns CDR1 MNHNY and CDR2 SVGAGI (reference sequence). CDR3 residues: CASSYSQREVHNEQFF.

V gene TRBV23-1 combines with J gene TRBJ2-4. TRBV23-1 is marked as an open reading frame, function uncertain. The CDR3 length is 17 residues. The chain's CDR3 is CASSQSRGLGAKNIQYF.

The CDR3: CASSEWGDEQFF. The chain uses TRBV25-1 and TRBJ2-1; the D call of TRBD1 rests on TCRdb alone, since no DNA is present to check it. The CDR3 consists of 12 residues. Germline V lookup: CDR1 MGHDK, CDR2 SYGVNS.

The chain uses TRBV2 and TRBJ2-7; checking the TCRdb D call of TRBD1 is not possible without DNA. Germline V gene data show CDR1 as SNHLY and CDR2 as FYNNEI. The CDR3 consists of 14 residues. The CDR3 here is CASSELTGSDEQYF.

V usage is TRBV7-9 and J usage is TRBJ1-1; TCRdb calls TRBD1, which cannot be checked without DNA. This CDR3 contains 15 residues. CDR1 is SEHNR, CDR2 FQNEAQ, per germline (reference sequence). The CDR3 reads CASSLGQGSYTEAFF.

This clonotype is labeled medium-sized based on frequency. The chain uses TRBV3-1 and TRBJ2-1; TCRdb proposes TRBD2, but this gene call is untestable without DNA. CDR1 is LGHDT, CDR2 YNNKEL, per germline (reference sequence). The CDR3 extends over 14 amino acids. The CDR3 loop reads CASSLGTSYDEQFF.

This clonotype is called medium-sized based on its frequency. The gene calls are TRBV7-2 and TRBJ2-3; the TRBD2 assignment by TCRdb is unverifiable without DNA. Germline V gene lookup returns CDR1 SGHTA and CDR2 FQGNSA. This CDR3 is built from 14 residues. CDR3 sequence: CASSLGRELDTQYF.